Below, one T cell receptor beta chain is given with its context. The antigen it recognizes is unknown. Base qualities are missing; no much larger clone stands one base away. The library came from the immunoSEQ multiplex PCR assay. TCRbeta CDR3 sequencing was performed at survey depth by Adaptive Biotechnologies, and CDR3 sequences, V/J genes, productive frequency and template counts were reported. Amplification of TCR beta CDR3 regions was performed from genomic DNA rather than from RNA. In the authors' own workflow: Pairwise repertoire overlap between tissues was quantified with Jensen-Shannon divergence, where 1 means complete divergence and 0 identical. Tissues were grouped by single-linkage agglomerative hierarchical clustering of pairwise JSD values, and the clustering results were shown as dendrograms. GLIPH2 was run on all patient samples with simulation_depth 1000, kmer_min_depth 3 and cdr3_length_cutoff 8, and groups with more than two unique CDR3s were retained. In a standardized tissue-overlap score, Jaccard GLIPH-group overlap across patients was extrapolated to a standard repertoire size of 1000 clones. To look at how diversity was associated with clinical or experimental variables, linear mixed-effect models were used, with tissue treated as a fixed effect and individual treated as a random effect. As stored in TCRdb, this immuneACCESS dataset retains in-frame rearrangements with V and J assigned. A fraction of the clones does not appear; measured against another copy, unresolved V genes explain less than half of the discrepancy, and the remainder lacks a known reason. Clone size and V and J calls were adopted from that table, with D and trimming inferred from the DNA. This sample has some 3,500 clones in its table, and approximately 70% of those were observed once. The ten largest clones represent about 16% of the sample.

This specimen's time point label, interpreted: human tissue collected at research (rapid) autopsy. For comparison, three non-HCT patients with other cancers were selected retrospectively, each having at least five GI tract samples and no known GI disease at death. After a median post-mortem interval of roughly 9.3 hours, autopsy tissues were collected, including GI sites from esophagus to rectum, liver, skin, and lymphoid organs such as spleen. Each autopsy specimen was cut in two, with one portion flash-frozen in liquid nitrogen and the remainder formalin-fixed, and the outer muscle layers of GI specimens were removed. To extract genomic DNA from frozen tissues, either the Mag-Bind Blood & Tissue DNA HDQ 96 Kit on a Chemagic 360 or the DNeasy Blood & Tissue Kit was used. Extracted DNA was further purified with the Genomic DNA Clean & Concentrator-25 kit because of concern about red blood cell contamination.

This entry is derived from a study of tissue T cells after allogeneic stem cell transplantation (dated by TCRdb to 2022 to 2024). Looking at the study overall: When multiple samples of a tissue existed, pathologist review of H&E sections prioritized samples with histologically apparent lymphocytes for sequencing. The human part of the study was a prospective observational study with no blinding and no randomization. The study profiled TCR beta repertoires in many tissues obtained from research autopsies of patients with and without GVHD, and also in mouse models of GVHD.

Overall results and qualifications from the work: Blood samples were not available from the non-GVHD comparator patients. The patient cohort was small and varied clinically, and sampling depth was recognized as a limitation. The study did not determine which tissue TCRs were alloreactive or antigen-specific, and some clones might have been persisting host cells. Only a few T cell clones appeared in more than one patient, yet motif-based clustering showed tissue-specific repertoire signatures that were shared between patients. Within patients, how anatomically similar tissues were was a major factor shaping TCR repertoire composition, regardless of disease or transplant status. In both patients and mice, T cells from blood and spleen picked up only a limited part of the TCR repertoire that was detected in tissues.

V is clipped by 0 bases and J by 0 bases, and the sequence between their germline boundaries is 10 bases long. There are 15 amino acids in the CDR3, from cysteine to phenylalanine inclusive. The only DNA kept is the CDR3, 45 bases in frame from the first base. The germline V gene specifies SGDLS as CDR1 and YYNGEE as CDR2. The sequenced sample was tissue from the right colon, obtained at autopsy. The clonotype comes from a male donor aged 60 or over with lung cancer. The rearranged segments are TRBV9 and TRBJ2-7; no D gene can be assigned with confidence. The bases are TGTGCCAGCAGCGTAGATCTGGCCCGCTCCTACGAGCAGTACTTC. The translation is CASSVDLARSYEQYF.